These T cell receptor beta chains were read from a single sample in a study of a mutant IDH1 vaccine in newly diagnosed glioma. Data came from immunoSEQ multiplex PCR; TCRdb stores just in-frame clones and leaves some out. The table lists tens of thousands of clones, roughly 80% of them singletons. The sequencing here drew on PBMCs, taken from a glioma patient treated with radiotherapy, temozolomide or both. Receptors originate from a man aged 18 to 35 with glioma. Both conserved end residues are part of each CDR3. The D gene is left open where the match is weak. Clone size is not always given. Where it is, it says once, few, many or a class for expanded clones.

CASSLDTGANVLTF | TGCGCCAGCAGCTTGGACACTGGGGCCAACGTCCTGACTTTC | TRBJ2-6 | TRBV5-1 | NA | NA
CASSRGLHYGYTF | TGCGCCAGCAGCCGGGGACTCCACTATGGCTACACCTTC | TRBJ1-2 | TRBV4-1 | NA | NA
CASNNRVVFSEAFF | TGTGCCAGCAATAACAGGGTCGTATTTAGTGAAGCTTTCTTT | TRBJ1-1 | TRBV5-4 | once | NA
CASSEWDSGGTGYTF | TGTGCCAGCAGTGAATGGGACAGCGGAGGGACAGGCTACACCTTC | TRBJ1-2 | TRBV2 | NA | TRBD1
CASSARQWRENTEAFF | TGTGCCAGCAGCGCACGACAGTGGAGGGAGAACACTGAAGCTTTCTTT | TRBJ1-1 | TRBV7-9 | few | NA
CASSLQGRNTIYF | TGTGCCAGTAGTCTACAGGGCCGAAACACCATATATTTT | TRBJ1-3 | TRBV19 | NA | NA
CAWAGATILYEQYF | TGTGCCTGGGCGGGGGCGACGATACTCTACGAGCAGTACTTC | TRBJ2-7 | TRBV30 | NA | NA
CASSESSGVNTGELFF | TGTGCCAGTAGTGAATCTAGCGGGGTGAACACCGGGGAGCTGTTTTTT | TRBJ2-2 | TRBV19 | NA | TRBD2
CASTPSWGTEAFF | TGTGCCAGCACCCCCTCTTGGGGCACTGAAGCTTTCTTT | TRBJ1-1 | TRBV9 | few | NA
CASSIQGYEQYF | TGTGCCAGTAGTATACAAGGCTACGAGCAGTACTTC | TRBJ2-7 | TRBV19 | few | NA
CASSQDTGDGNTIYF | TGTGCCAGCAGCCAAGATACAGGGGATGGAAACACCATATATTTT | TRBJ1-3 | TRBV4-2 | few | TRBD1
CASSSTAPLYNEQFF | TGTGCCAGCAGCTCGACAGCCCCCTTGTACAATGAGCAGTTCTTC | TRBJ2-1 | TRBV7-9 | NA | NA
CASRDPPRRLYGYTF | TGTGCCAGTAGAGACCCCCCCCGACGGCTCTATGGCTACACCTTC | TRBJ1-2 | TRBV19 | NA | NA
CATSLRLQPQHF | TGTGCCACCAGCCTCAGACTTCAGCCCCAGCATTTT | TRBJ1-5 | TRBV15 | NA | NA
CASSVERTGGRTEAFF | TGTGCCAGCAGCGTAGAAAGGACAGGTGGGAGAACTGAAGCTTTCTTT | TRBJ1-1 | TRBV9 | NA | TRBD1
CASSLTVWGGYTF | TGTGCCAGCAGTTTGACAGTTTGGGGTGGCTACACCTTC | TRBJ1-2 | TRBV27 | once | NA
CASSEGLFNEKLFF | TGTGCCAGCAGTGAGGGGCTGTTTAATGAAAAACTGTTTTTT | TRBJ1-4 | TRBV6-5 | NA | NA
CASSVLSGGQVNTEAFF | TGCGCCAGCAGCGTCCTCTCGGGGGGACAGGTGAACACTGAAGCTTTCTTT | TRBJ1-1 | TRBV5-1 | NA | TRBD1
CASSLEVLGGGVTDTQYF | TGTGCCAGCAGCTTGGAGGTGTTAGGGGGCGGGGTGACAGATACGCAGTATTTT | TRBJ2-3 | TRBV5-5 | NA | NA
CASSYQRRDNSPLHF | TGTGCCAGCAGTTACCAGCGTCGCGATAATTCACCCCTCCACTTT | TRBJ1-6 | TRBV6-5 | NA | NA
CASSSYNEQFF | TGTGCCAGCAGTTCGTACAATGAGCAGTTCTTC | TRBJ2-1 | TRBV2 | NA | NA
CASSYSGEQFF | TGTGCCAGCAGTTACTCTGGTGAGCAGTTCTTC | TRBJ2-1 | TRBV6-5 | NA | NA
CASSSPSTDTQYF | TGTGCCAGCAGCTCCCCTAGCACAGATACGCAGTATTTT | TRBJ2-3 | TRBV7-8 | NA | NA
CASSSPGEAYIDEQFF | TGTGCCAGCAGTTCTCCGGGAGAAGCGTATATCGATGAGCAGTTCTTC | TRBJ2-1 | TRBV27 | NA | NA
CASSFRVENTGELFF | TGTGCCAGCAGTTTCAGGGTAGAGAACACCGGGGAGCTGTTTTTT | TRBJ2-2 | TRBV7-6 | NA | NA
CASNGGMGYGYTF | TGTGCCTCAAACGGGGGGATGGGCTATGGCTACACCTTC | TRBJ1-2 | TRBV19 | NA | NA
CASSLGSYEQYF | TGTGCCAGCAGCTTAGGTTCCTACGAGCAGTACTTC | TRBJ2-7 | TRBV7-9 | NA | NA
CASSVGTGPYGYTF | TGTGCCAGCAGCGTAGGTACGGGACCCTATGGCTACACCTTC | TRBJ1-2 | TRBV9 | NA | NA
CASSPPGWYGYTF | TGTGCCAGCAGCCCCCCGGGTTGGTATGGCTACACCTTC | TRBJ1-2 | TRBV5-6 | NA | NA
CAWSTELVGTGNTIYF | TGTGCCTGGAGCACCGAACTGGTGGGGACTGGAAACACCATATATTTT | TRBJ1-3 | TRBV30 | NA | NA
CASSKSEGIYGYTF | TGTGCCAGCAGTAAGTCGGAGGGGATCTATGGCTACACCTTC | TRBJ1-2 | TRBV6-5 | NA | NA